The 32 T cell receptor beta chains presented below share a single source sample, sequenced in a study of neoadjuvant anti-PD-1 for oral cavity cancer. The protocol was immunoSEQ multiplex PCR, while the TCRdb copy is restricted to in-frame clones and leaves out a portion. The repertoire holds about 15,000 clones, with roughly 40% as singletons. Specified time point: after neoadjuvant nivolumab, at surgical resection. Sequences were derived from tumor tissue, sampled after nivolumab (anti-PD-1) treatment. Receptors were obtained from a person between 40 and 80 years old with oral cavity squamous cell carcinoma.

This clone has a handful of counts. The chain employs TRBV6-5 and TRBJ1-6; TRBD1 aligns across 10 bases. V lost 4 bases and J lost 7; bases outside the gene matches: 7. CDR3 length equals 16 residues. Looked up from germline, CDR1 is MNHEY and CDR2 is SVGAGI. CDR3 amino acids: CASSSRRTGGNSPLHF. In DNA form, the CDR3 reads TGTGCCAGCAGTTCCCGAAGGACAGGGGGAAATTCACCCCTCCACTTT.

This sequence joins TRBV5-5 and TRBJ1-6; 10 bases fit TRBD1. V lost 3 bases and J lost 9; bases outside the gene matches: 3. Germline assignment: CDR1 SGHKS and CDR2 YYEKEE (reference sequence). The CDR3 spans 14 residues. The CDR3 region is CASSSGTGVSPLHF. In nucleotides, the CDR3 is TGTGCCAGCAGCTCCGGGACAGGGGTTTCACCCCTCCACTTT.

This chain links TRBV7-3 with TRBJ1-1; D not certain. The CDR3 spans 13 residues. Germline CDR1 and CDR2: SGHTA and FQGTGA. The ends were cut back, 5 bases at V and 0 bases at J, with 7 bases in the middle. The CDR3 reads CASSVFMNTEAFF. The CDR3 coding sequence is TGTGCCAGCAGCGTATTCATGAACACTGAAGCTTTCTTT.

This clone is labeled medium-sized. The chain has TRBV6-6 and TRBJ2-7, with D unclear. Germline assignment: CDR1 MNHNY and CDR2 SVGAGI (reference sequence). Trimming left V 6 bases short and J 3 bases short, with 9 bases between. The CDR3 consists of 12 residues. The CDR3 DNA reads TGTGCCAGCAGCCCCAGCCGCTACGAGCAGTACTTC. Amino acid sequence: CASSPSRYEQYF.

This clone occurred a few times. The DNA of the CDR3 is TGTGCCAGCAGCTGGGGACAATGGGAGACCCAGTACTTC. Translating it yields CASSWGQWETQYF. The chain combines TRBV5-4 with TRBJ2-5; possibly TRBD1 for D (6 bases). This CDR3 is built from 13 residues. Germline CDR1 reads SGHNT; CDR2 reads YYREEE (reference sequence). The V and J ends lost 3 bases and 5 bases respectively, with 11 bases between them.

V usage is TRBV7-2 and J usage is TRBJ2-7; D gene ambiguous. This CDR3 is built from 14 residues. Germline CDR1 reads SGHTA; CDR2 reads FQGNSA. The V gene lost 4 bases and the J gene lost 3 bases, with 13 bases spanning the gap. CDR3 nucleotides: TGTGCCAGCAGCTCCTCCCTAGGCATCTACGAGCAGTACTTC. It is translated as CASSSSLGIYEQYF.

A few counts support this clone. The chain combines TRBV2 with TRBJ2-6; TRBD1 aligns across 7 bases. This CDR3 spans 16 amino acids. Germline V gives CDR1 SNHLY, CDR2 FYNNEI. V lost 6 bases to trimming and J lost 0 bases; unmatched junction nucleotides: 5. CDR3: CASRLQGDSGANVLTF. The CDR3 nucleotides read TGTGCCAGCAGGCTCCAGGGGGACTCTGGGGCCAACGTCCTGACTTTC.

V gene TRBV9 combines with J gene TRBJ2-1; a weak D match, TRBD2 (7 bases). The CDR3 has 16 residues. CDR1 is SGDLS, CDR2 YYNGEE, per germline. V lost 3 bases and J 0 bases, leaving 13 bases between the germline ends. CDR3 region: CASSAGGGGSYNEQFF. The DNA for the CDR3 is TGTGCCAGCAGCGCCGGGGGCGGGGGCTCCTACAATGAGCAGTTCTTC.

The V call is TRBV7-3, the J call TRBJ2-1; a possible D gene is TRBD2 (6 bases). This CDR3 spans 14 amino acids. Trimming removed 5 bases at V and 7 bases at J, with 15 bases between. In germline, CDR1 is SGHTA, CDR2 FQGTGA. The CDR3 bases are TGTGCCAGCAGCGCTGGAGGGAAACGGAATGAGCAGTTCTTC. Translated, it gives CASSAGGKRNEQFF.

The CDR3 nucleotides read TGTGCCAGCAGCTTAGTAACAGGGGGCAAGTACGAGCAGTACTTC. Its protein is CASSLVTGGKYEQYF. J is TRBJ2-7 and V is TRBV11-2; TRBD1 aligns across 9 bases. Germline-derived CDR1 and CDR2 are SGHAT and FQNNGV. The CDR3 runs to 15 residues. Losses at the gene ends were 1 base for V and 4 bases for J; bases not matched to a gene: 5.

V gene TRBV7-2 combines with J gene TRBJ2-3; D possibly uses TRBD1 or TRBD2 (5 bases each). The CDR3 has 12 amino acids. Germline CDR1 and CDR2: SGHTA and FQGNSA. V lost 3 bases to trimming and J lost 14 bases, with 15 bases between them. In nucleotides, the CDR3 is TGTGCCAGCAGCTTTGGGGACCCTGTTCTGTATTTT. As protein: CASSFGDPVLYF.

V usage is TRBV4-3 and J usage is TRBJ2-3, with 11 bases matching TRBD2. The germline CDR1 and CDR2 sequences are LGHNA and YSLEER. Trimming removed 1 base from V and 4 bases from J; junction bases left unmatched: 16. The CDR3 consists of 20 residues. In nucleotides, the CDR3 is TGCGCCAGCAGCCAAGGTCAGGGACTAGCGGTCCCTGGGGGGCCAGATACGCAGTATTTT. This translates into CASSQGQGLAVPGGPDTQYF.

This clone was seen more than once but under ten times. The rearrangement uses TRBV21-1 and TRBJ1-5; the table gives TRBD1 as D, unverified against the DNA. TRBV21-1 counts as a pseudogene. This CDR3 is 16 amino acids long. The CDR3 DNA reads TGTGCCAGCAGCTTCCCTGGGACAGGGGAGGATCAGCCCCAGCATTTT. This encodes CASSFPGTGEDQPQHF.

V and J are TRBV10-3 and TRBJ1-4; TRBD1 matches 7 bases. The CDR3 contains 14 residues. V dropped 4 bases and J dropped 4; count of bases not matched to a gene: 3. Looked up from germline, CDR1 is ENHRY and CDR2 is SYGVKD. The CDR3 protein is CAISGGTDNEKLFF. The CDR3 bases are TGTGCCATCAGTGGAGGGACAGATAATGAAAAACTGTTTTTT.

J is TRBJ2-1 and V is TRBV5-1; a possible D gene is TRBD2 (7 bases). Germline-derived CDR1 and CDR2 are SGHRS and YFSETQ. V lost 0 bases to trimming and J lost 5 bases, with 18 bases between them. This CDR3 comprises 17 residues. The CDR3, as DNA: TGCGCCAGCAGCTTGGATTTTGGAGGGGGGGCTCACAATGAGCAGTTCTTC. This encodes CASSLDFGGGAHNEQFF.

This rearrangement joins TRBV7-8 to TRBJ1-2; no reliable D call. Germline values: CDR1 SGHVS, CDR2 FQNEAQ. This CDR3 has 14 residues. Trimming took off 1 base at V and 4 bases at J, with 10 bases between the two ends. This CDR3 reads CASSLGRQTYGYTF. DNA for the CDR3: TGTGCCAGCAGCTTAGGAAGACAAACCTATGGCTACACCTTC.

This chain links TRBV11-2 with TRBJ2-1, with 10 bases aligning to TRBD1. From germline, CDR1 is SGHAT and CDR2 FQNNGV. Trimming removed 5 bases from V and 6 bases from J; junction bases left unmatched: 10. This CDR3 has 16 amino acids. In nucleotides, the CDR3 is TGTGCCAGCAGCCCCCGTCGGGGGACAGGGGTCAATGAGCAGTTCTTC. Encoded protein: CASSPRRGTGVNEQFF.

The count of this clone is one. The rearrangement uses TRBV27 and TRBJ2-7; 9 positions match TRBD1. There are 16 residues in the CDR3. Trimming cost V 6 bases and J 1 base; bases outside gene matches: 10. In germline, CDR1 is MNHEY, CDR2 SMNVEV (reference sequence). The CDR3 region is CASRSPTGGFSYEQYF. In nucleotides, the CDR3 is TGTGCCAGCAGGAGCCCCACAGGGGGCTTTTCCTACGAGCAGTACTTC.

This clone was recorded many times. The chain recombines TRBV19 with TRBJ2-7; D remains ambiguous. This CDR3 has 13 amino acids. Germline CDR1 reads LNHDA; CDR2 reads SQIVND (reference sequence). The ends were cut back, 4 bases at V and 6 bases at J, with 13 bases in the middle. CDR3 DNA: TGTGCCAGTAGTACCGAGAAGTTAACCGAGCAGTACTTC. Its translation is CASSTEKLTEQYF.

The J gene is TRBJ2-7, the V gene TRBV14; no firm D call. In germline, CDR1 is SGHDN, CDR2 FVKESK. CDR3 size: 14 residues. V was pared by 2 bases and J by 2 bases, with 10 bases between. The CDR3 spells CASSQRAGTYEQYF. The CDR3 DNA sequence: TGTGCCAGCAGCCAACGGGCCGGAACCTACGAGCAGTACTTC.

V gene TRBV6-6 combines with J gene TRBJ2-3; D gene unclear. The CDR3 sequence is 15 residues long. V shed 2 bases and J shed 5 bases, with 14 bases lying between them. The germline CDR1 and CDR2 sequences are MNHNY and SVGAGI (reference sequence). Here the CDR3 reads CASSYRPVLGDTQYF. The CDR3 region has the DNA TGTGCCAGCAGTTACAGACCAGTGTTAGGAGATACGCAGTATTTT.

V and J are TRBV2 and TRBJ1-1; possible D gene TRBD1, 5 bases. Germline V gene data show CDR1 as SNHLY and CDR2 as FYNNEI. V dropped 4 bases and J dropped 4 bases, with 13 bases sitting between them. The CDR3 runs to 14 residues. For the CDR3, the DNA is TGTGCCAGCAGTGGGCCGCAGGGTGGCACTGAAGCTTTCTTT. This codes for CASSGPQGGTEAFF.

This clone has a handful of counts. The chain is built from TRBV19 and TRBJ2-2, with 9 bases matching TRBD1. With V trimmed by 7 bases and J by 0 bases, 3 bases remained unmatched. Germline lookup yields CDR1 LNHDA and CDR2 SQIVND (reference sequence). This CDR3 spans 15 amino acids. CDR3 residues: CASTTGGSNTGELFF. The CDR3 bases are TGTGCCAGTACCACAGGGGGCTCGAACACCGGGGAGCTGTTTTTT.

This chain connects TRBV9 to TRBJ2-1, with D perhaps matching TRBD2 (6 bases). Germline CDR1 and CDR2: SGDLS and YYNGEE. Trimming took off 0 bases at V and 3 bases at J, with 10 bases between the two ends. This CDR3 has 15 residues. The CDR3 spells CASSVGVAVYNEQFF. CDR3 DNA: TGTGCCAGCAGCGTAGGGGTAGCGGTCTACAATGAGCAGTTCTTC.

In DNA form, the CDR3 reads TGTGCCAGCAGCTGGGGACAGGGACCTTACTCCTACAATGAGCAGTTCTTC. Protein sequence: CASSWGQGPYSYNEQFF. The chain joins TRBV5-6 to TRBJ2-1, with TRBD1 matching over 9 bases. The V gene end was trimmed by 3 bases and the J gene end by 0 bases; junction bases not matched to a gene: 7. Germline V lookup: CDR1 SGHDT, CDR2 YYEEEE. The CDR3 sequence is 17 residues long.

The table lists this clone with a few counts. The chain couples TRBV5-3 to TRBJ1-2, with a tentative D call TRBD1 (5 bases). TRBV5-3 is an ORF, with its function uncertain. The V end was cut by 0 bases, the J end by 3 bases, with 15 bases between. The CDR3 has 16 amino acids. The CDR3 region is CARSLGRALGDYGYTF. Written as DNA, the CDR3 is TGTGCCAGAAGCTTGGGAAGGGCTCTGGGGGACTATGGCTACACCTTC.

CDR3 coding DNA: TGTGCCAGTAGAAAAGAGGCGCTAGCGGGGGAAGAGACCCAGTACTTC. Encoded protein: CASRKEALAGEETQYF. The rearrangement uses TRBV19 and TRBJ2-5; TRBD2 matches 10 bases. Germline V CDR1 and CDR2: LNHDA, SQIVND (reference sequence). The CDR3 sequence is 16 residues long. Unmatched junction bases numbered 10, after V lost 6 bases and J lost 3 bases.

The sample holds a few counts of this clone. The rearrangement links TRBV5-5 to TRBJ1-5, with 7 bases fitting TRBD1. Germline-derived CDR1 and CDR2 are SGHKS and YYEKEE (reference sequence). Losses at the gene ends were 4 bases for V and 5 bases for J; bases not matched to a gene: 3. This CDR3 contains 13 residues. In DNA form, the CDR3 reads TGTGCCAGCAGCCCAACAGGGGATCAGCCCCAGCATTTT. Translating it yields CASSPTGDQPQHF. The variable domain in full, with the rest retrieved from reference TRBV5-5 and TRBJ1-5, is DAGVTQSPTHLIKTRGQQVTLRCSPISGHKSVSWYQQVLGQGPQFIFQYYEKEERGRGNFPDRFSARQFPNYSSELNVNALLLGDSALYLCASSPTGDQPQHFGDGTRLSIL.

The chain combines TRBV7-9 with TRBJ1-6; no definite D call. The germline V gene encodes CDR1 SEHNR and CDR2 FQNEAQ (reference sequence). V gave up 5 bases and J gave up 8 bases, with 16 bases separating them. The length of the CDR3 is 15 residues. CDR3 sequence: CASSQQALGYSPLHF. In nucleotides, the CDR3 is TGTGCCAGCAGCCAACAAGCCCTAGGTTATTCACCCCTCCACTTT.

This clone occurred a few times. This rearrangement joins TRBV11-2 to TRBJ2-1; no firm D call. This CDR3 region has 15 residues. Germline lookup yields CDR1 SGHAT and CDR2 FQNNGV. V was pared by 1 base and J by 0 bases, with 7 bases between. CDR3 nucleotides: TGTGCCAGCAGCTTAGGGGGTAGCTCCTACAATGAGCAGTTCTTC. It codes for CASSLGGSSYNEQFF.

There are a few counts of this clone. The CDR3 DNA sequence: TGTGCCAGCAGCCGGCCCTACACTGAAGCTTTCTTT. Translating gives CASSRPYTEAFF. The chain combines TRBV6-5 with TRBJ1-1; no definite D call. The germline gives CDR1 MNHEY, CDR2 SVGAGI. The CDR3 covers 12 residues. Trimming removed 6 bases from V and 3 bases from J, with 8 bases in between.

In this sample, this clone turned up a few times. The rearrangement joins TRBV5-5 to TRBJ1-3; D remains unclear. With 4 bases removed from V and 3 bases from J, the gap between germline ends came to 5 bases. Germline assignment: CDR1 SGHKS and CDR2 YYEKEE (reference sequence). The CDR3 covers 12 residues. For the CDR3, the DNA is TGTGCCAGCAGCAGCGGTGGAAACACCATATATTTT. Encoded protein: CASSSGGNTIYF.